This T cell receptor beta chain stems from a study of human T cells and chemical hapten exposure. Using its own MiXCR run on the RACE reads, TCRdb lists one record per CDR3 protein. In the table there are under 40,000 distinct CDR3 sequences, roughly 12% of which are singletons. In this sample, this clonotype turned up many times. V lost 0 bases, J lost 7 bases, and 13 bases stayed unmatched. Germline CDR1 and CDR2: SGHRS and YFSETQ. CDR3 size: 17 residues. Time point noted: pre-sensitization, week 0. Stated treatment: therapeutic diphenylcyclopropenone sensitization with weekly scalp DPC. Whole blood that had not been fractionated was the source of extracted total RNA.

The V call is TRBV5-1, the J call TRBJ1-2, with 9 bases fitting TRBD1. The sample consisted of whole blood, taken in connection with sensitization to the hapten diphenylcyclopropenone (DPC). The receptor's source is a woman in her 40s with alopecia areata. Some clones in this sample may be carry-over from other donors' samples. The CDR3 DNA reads TGCGCCAGCAGCTTGGAAGGGTCCCCACAGGGGGCTCGTGGCTACACCTTC. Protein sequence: CASSLEGSPQGARGYTF.